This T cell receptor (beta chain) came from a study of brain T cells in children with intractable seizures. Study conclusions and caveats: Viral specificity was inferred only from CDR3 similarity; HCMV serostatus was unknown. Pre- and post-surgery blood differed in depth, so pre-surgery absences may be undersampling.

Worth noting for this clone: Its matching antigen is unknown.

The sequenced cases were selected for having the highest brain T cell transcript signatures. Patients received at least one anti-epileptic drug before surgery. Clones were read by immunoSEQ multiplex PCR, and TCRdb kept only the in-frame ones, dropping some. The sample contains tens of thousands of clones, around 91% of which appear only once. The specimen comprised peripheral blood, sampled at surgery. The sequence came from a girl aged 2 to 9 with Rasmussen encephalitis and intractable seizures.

The CDR3 loop reads CASGSGAANEKLFF. In nucleotides, the CDR3 is TGTGCTAGTGGTTCGGGGGCGGCTAATGAAAAACTGTTTTTT. The chain joins TRBV12-5 to TRBJ1-4, with D possibly matching TRBD1 (6 bases). V dropped 4 bases and J dropped 3 bases, with 9 bases sitting between them. The germline V gene has CDR1 LGHNT and CDR2 FRNRAP. The CDR3 sequence is 14 residues long.